The 14 T cell receptor beta chains presented below share a single source sample, sequenced in a study of blood T cell repertoires in COVID-19. The assay was immunoSEQ multiplex PCR, and TCRdb's table has in-frame clones only and misses some. The sample records some 460,000 clones, around 89% being singletons. The sample was peripheral blood. The receptors derive from a woman aged 25 to 39 with acute or convalescent COVID-19.

This sequence joins TRBV4-1 and TRBJ2-1; 7 bases line up with TRBD1. Germline values: CDR1 MGHRA, CDR2 YSYEKL. The trim removed 2 bases at V and 4 bases at J, leaving 5 bases unmatched. The CDR3 sequence is 15 residues long. The CDR3 loop reads CASSQRGGGYNEQFF. The CDR3 region has the DNA TGCGCCAGCAGCCAAAGAGGGGGCGGATACAATGAGCAGTTCTTC.

The V gene is TRBV9, the J gene TRBJ1-1; the D is unclear. V was cut by 2 bases and J by 1 base, with 12 bases left in between. The CDR3 loop spans 15 amino acids. From germline, CDR1 is SGDLS and CDR2 YYNGEE. CDR3: CASSVGGLPNTEAFF. CDR3 DNA sequence: TGTGCCAGCAGCGTGGGTGGACTTCCGAACACTGAAGCTTTCTTT.

The chain couples TRBV10-3 to TRBJ2-5; possible D gene TRBD2, 6 bases. The V gene lost 4 bases and the J gene lost 2 bases, with 20 bases spanning the gap. The CDR3 length is 17 residues. Germline loops: CDR1 ENHRY, CDR2 SYGVKD. CDR3 residues: CAISGSLGLTRQETQYF. DNA of the CDR3: TGTGCCATCAGTGGGAGTCTCGGACTAACCAGACAAGAGACCCAGTACTTC.

J is TRBJ2-3 and V is TRBV6-5, with 14 bases matching TRBD2. With 6 bases clipped from V and 7 bases from J, the junction kept 6 bases outside the gene matches. CDR1 is MNHEY and CDR2 is SVGAGI in the germline V gene. This CDR3 is built from 15 residues. In DNA form, the CDR3 reads TGTGCCAGCAGACGGACTAGCGGGGGGTTTTATACGCAGTATTTT. This gives the protein CASRRTSGGFYTQYF.

The chain joins TRBV7-9 to TRBJ1-4; D ambiguous. This CDR3 is 16 amino acids long. In germline, CDR1 is SEHNR, CDR2 FQNEAQ (reference sequence). Trimming pared 0 bases from V and 0 bases from J, leaving 8 bases between. Here the CDR3 DNA reads TGTGCCAGCAGCTTAGCCAAGCTAACAACTAATGAAAAACTGTTTTTT. Its translation: CASSLAKLTTNEKLFF.

The gene calls are TRBV5-1 and TRBJ1-6, with D possibly TRBD1 on 6 matching bases. In germline, CDR1 is SGHRS, CDR2 YFSETQ. The length of the CDR3 is 14 residues. V was clipped by 2 bases and J by 7 bases, with 10 bases between them. This CDR3 is CASSLQGGNSPLHF. The CDR3 DNA is TGCGCCAGCAGCTTACAGGGCGGGAATTCACCCCTCCACTTT. Variable domain in full (rest from reference TRBV5-1 and TRBJ1-6): KAGVTQTPRYLIKTRGQQVTLSCSPISGHRSVSWYQQTPGQGLQFLFEYFSETQRNKGNFPGRFSGRQFSNSRSEMNVSTLELGDSALYLCASSLQGGNSPLHFGNGTRLTVT.

The rearrangement links TRBV28 to TRBJ1-6, with 9 bases matching TRBD1. The CDR3 has 16 residues. Germline CDR1 reads MDHEN; CDR2 reads SYDVKM. Trimming took 1 base from V and 10 from J; bases not matched to a gene: 8. The CDR3 DNA is TGTGCCAGCAGTTTATCGGGACAGGGAAGGGGATCACCCCTCCACTTT. Amino acids: CASSLSGQGRGSPLHF.

This chain connects TRBV10-3 to TRBJ2-5; TRBD1 matches 10 bases. The V and J ends lost 4 bases and 5 bases, in that order; junction bases with no gene match: 4. CDR1 is ENHRY, CDR2 SYGVKD, per germline. The CDR3 extends over 14 amino acids. As DNA, the CDR3 is TGTGCCATCAGTGGACAGGGGGCTTTTGAGACCCAGTACTTC. Its translation: CAISGQGAFETQYF.

In the case of this clone: Distinct nucleotide sequences in the sample also encode this CDR3. The V call is TRBV18, the J call TRBJ2-5; D gene uncertain. V was trimmed by 0 bases and J by 7 bases, leaving 12 bases between them. Germline values: CDR1 KGHSH, CDR2 LQKENI. The CDR3 contains 14 residues. The CDR3 sequence is CASSPPTGLGTQYF. Written as DNA, the CDR3 is TGTGCCAGCTCACCACCAACGGGTTTAGGGACCCAGTACTTC.

This rearrangement joins TRBV7-2 to TRBJ2-3; 9 bases are a match to TRBD2. The CDR3 sequence is 17 residues long. Trimming took 5 bases from V and 4 from J; bases not matched to a gene: 13. CDR1 is SGHTA, CDR2 FQGNSA, per germline. The CDR3 DNA reads as TGTGCCAGCAGCACCCCCGGGCTTAGCGGGGGCCCAGATACGCAGTATTTT. This translates into CASSTPGLSGGPDTQYF.

The chain joins TRBV19 to TRBJ1-4; D gene uncertain. V lost 3 bases, J lost 8 bases, and 10 bases lay in between. The CDR3 runs 13 residues. CDR1 and CDR2 from the germline V gene are LNHDA and SQIVND (reference sequence). The CDR3 DNA reads TGTGCCAGTAGTATTTCCAGGTTGGAAAAACTGTTTTTT. Translation: CASSISRLEKLFF.

The chain links TRBV6-2 or TRBV6-3 to TRBJ1-4, with D hard to call. The CDR3 covers 17 residues. With 6 bases removed from V and 0 bases from J, the gap between germline ends came to 17 bases. The V gene's germline CDR1 is MNHEY and CDR2 SVGEGT. The CDR3 DNA sequence: TGTGCCAGCAGCCCCACAACCACATTTGCAACTAATGAAAAACTGTTTTTT. Its protein is CASSPTTTFATNEKLFF.

The chain couples TRBV18 to TRBJ1-4; 9 nucleotides agree with TRBD1. Germline assignment: CDR1 KGHSH and CDR2 LQKENI. CDR3 length: 17 residues. Trimming took 0 bases from V and 3 from J; bases not matched to a gene: 5. The CDR3 region is CASSPPGTGRANEKLFF. The CDR3 coding sequence is TGTGCCAGCTCACCACCCGGGACAGGGCGGGCTAATGAAAAACTGTTTTTT.

J is TRBJ1-5 and V is TRBV28; D uncertain. CDR1 and CDR2 from the germline V gene are MDHEN and SYDVKM. V dropped 5 bases and J dropped 6 bases, with 26 bases sitting between them. The CDR3 is made up of 18 amino acids. The CDR3 region is CASSAPGGMRGGSQPQHF. CDR3 in DNA: TGTGCCAGCAGTGCACCGGGTGGAATGCGGGGAGGGAGTCAGCCCCAGCATTTT.